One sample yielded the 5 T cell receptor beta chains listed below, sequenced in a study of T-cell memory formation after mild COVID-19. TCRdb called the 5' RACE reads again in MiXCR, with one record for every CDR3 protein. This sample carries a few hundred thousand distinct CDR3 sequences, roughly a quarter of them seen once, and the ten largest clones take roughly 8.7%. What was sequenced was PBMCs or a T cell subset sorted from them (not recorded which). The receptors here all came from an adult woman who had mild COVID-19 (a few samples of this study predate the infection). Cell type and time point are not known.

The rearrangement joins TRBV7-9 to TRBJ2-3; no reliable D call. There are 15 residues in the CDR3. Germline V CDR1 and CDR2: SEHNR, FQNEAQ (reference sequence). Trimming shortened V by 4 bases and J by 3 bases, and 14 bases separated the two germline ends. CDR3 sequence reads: CASSSTSFGTDTQYF. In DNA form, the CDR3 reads TGTGCCAGCAGCTCGACATCCTTTGGGACAGATACGCAGTATTTT.

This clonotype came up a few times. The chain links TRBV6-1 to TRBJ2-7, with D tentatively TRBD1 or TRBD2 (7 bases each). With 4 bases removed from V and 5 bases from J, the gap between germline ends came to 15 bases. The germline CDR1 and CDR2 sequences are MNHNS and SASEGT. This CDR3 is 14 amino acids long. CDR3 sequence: CASSVDRAGDEQYF. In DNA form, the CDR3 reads TGTGCCAGCAGTGTCGACAGGGCGGGGGACGAGCAGTACTTC.

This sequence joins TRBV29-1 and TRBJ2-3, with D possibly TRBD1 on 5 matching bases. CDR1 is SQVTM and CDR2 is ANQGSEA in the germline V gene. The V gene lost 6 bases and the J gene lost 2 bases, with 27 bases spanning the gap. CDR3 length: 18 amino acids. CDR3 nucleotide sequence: TGCAGCGTGAAGGGGAAACTAAATAAAAGAAAAACCACAGATACGCAGTATTTT. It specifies CSVKGKLNKRKTTDTQYF.

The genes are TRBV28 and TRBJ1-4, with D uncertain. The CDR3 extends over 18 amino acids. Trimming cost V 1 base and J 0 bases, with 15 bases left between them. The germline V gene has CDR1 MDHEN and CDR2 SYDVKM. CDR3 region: CASSLSNYIGATNEKLFF. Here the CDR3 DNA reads TGTGCCAGCAGTTTATCCAATTATATCGGGGCAACTAATGAAAAACTGTTTTTT. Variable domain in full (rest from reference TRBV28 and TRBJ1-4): DVKVTQSSRYLVKRTGEKVFLECVQDMDHENMFWYRQDPGLGLRLIYFSYDVKMKEKGDIPEGYSVSREKKERFSLILESASTNQTSMYLCASSLSNYIGATNEKLFFGSGTQLSVL.

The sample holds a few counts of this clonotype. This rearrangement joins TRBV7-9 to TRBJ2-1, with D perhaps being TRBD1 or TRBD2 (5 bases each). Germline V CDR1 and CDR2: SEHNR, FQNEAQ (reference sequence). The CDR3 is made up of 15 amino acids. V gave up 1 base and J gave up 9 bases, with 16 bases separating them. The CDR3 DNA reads TGTGCCAGCAGCTTAGGGATTGGGCTGAGGGGTGAGCAGTTCTTC. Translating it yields CASSLGIGLRGEQFF.